The rows below give T cell receptor beta chains drawn from one sample of a study of cytomegalovirus exposure and HLA in healthy donors. Assay: immunoSEQ multiplex PCR; the TCRdb copy retains only in-frame clones and omits some. The table records some 50,000 clones, 72% of them present only once. The sequencing sample was made of PBMCs. Receptor source: a woman in her forties or fifties in good health and CMV-seropositive. Each CDR3 is given with its conserved first and last residue. The order of the fields is V gene, CDR3 protein.

TRBV19,CASSGLAGGQDTQYF
TRBV18,CASSPLQNINYGYTF
TRBV7-2,CASSIRDRGRLFF
TRBV4-2,CASSQGPREETQYF
TRBV5-4,CASSTGMEKLFF
TRBV7-9,CASSPSGTGRTEAFF
TRBV5-1,CASSSLSGEGYTEAFF
TRBV10-2,CASSVETSKSTQYF
TRBV7-9,CASRLELGGTEAFF
TRBV7-2,CASSTGLAGGREQYF
TRBV29-1,CSVERPTGTQYF
TRBV7-9,CASSLVEGAKAFF
TRBV4-2,CASSLRTDGHSGNTIYF